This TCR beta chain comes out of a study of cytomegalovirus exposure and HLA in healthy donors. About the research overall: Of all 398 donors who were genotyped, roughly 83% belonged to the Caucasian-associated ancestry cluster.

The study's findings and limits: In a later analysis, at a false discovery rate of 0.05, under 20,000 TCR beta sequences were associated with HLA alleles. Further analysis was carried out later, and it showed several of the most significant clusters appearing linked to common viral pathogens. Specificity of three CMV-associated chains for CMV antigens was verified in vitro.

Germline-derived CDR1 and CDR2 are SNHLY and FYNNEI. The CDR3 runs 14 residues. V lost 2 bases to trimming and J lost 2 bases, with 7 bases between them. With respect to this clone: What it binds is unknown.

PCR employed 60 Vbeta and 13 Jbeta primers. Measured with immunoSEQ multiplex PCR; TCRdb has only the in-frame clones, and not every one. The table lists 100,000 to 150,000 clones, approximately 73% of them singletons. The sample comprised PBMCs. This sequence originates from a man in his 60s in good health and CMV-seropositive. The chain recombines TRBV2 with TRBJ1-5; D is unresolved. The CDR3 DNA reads TGTGCCAGCAGTGAACGGGAAGGCAATCAGCCCCAGCATTTT. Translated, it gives CASSEREGNQPQHF.